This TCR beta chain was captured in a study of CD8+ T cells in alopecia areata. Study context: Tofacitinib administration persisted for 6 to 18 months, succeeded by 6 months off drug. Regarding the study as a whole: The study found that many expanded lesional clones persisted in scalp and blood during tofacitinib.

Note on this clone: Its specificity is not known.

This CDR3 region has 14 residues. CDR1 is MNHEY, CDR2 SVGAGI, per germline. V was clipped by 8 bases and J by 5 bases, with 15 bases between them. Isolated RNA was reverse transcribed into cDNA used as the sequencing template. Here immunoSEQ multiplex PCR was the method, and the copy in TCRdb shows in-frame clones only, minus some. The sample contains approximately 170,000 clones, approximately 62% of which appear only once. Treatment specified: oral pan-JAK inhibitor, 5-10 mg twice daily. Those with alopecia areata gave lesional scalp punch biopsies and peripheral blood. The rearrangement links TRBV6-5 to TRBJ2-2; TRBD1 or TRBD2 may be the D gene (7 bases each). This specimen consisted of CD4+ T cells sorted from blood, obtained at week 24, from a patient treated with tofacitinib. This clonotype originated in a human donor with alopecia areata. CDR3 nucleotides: TGTGCCAGCCGTGGTCAGGGGGGGACCGGGGAGCTGTTTTTT. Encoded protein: CASRGQGGTGELFF.